The rows below give T cell receptor beta chains drawn from one sample of a study of OX40 agonist ivuxolimab in advanced cancers. Assay used: immunoSEQ multiplex PCR; TCRdb lists only in-frame clones, some missing. The sample carries roughly 120,000 clones, 85% to 95% recorded once. This specimen consisted of CD4+ or CD8+ T cells sorted from blood, obtained in a trial of the OX40 agonist ivuxolimab. Source of these receptors: an adult with an advanced solid tumor such as melanoma, head and neck, liver or kidney cancer. Both conserved end residues are part of each CDR3. D genes are given only for firm matches. The size entry is marked missing in some rows and otherwise reads once, few, many or a size class.

DNA: TGTGCCAGCAGTTCGACTCGGGAGGTTGAGACCCAGTACTTC
CDR3: CASSSTREVETQYF
J: TRBJ2-5
D: TRBD2
V: TRBV28
size: .

DNA: TGTGCCACCCAGGGGCGCTGGGACGGGCAAGCTTTCTTT
CDR3: CATQGRWDGQAFF
J: TRBJ1-1
D: .
V: TRBV19
size: .

DNA: TGTGCCAGCAGTGGGGAGTGGTACAATGAGCAGTTCTTC
CDR3: CASSGEWYNEQFF
J: TRBJ2-1
D: .
V: TRBV2
size: .

DNA: TGTGCCATAGGGAGGGGAGTGAACGAGCAGTACTTC
CDR3: CAIGRGVNEQYF
J: TRBJ2-7
D: TRBD2
V: TRBV6-1
size: .

DNA: TGTGCCAGCAGTTACTCGGGAGGGACTTCGAACACTGAAGCTTTCTTT
CDR3: CASSYSGGTSNTEAFF
J: TRBJ1-1
D: .
V: TRBV6-5
size: .

DNA: TGTGCCAGCAGTTTATCTCCGCGGGGGGAGACCCAGTACTTC
CDR3: CASSLSPRGETQYF
J: TRBJ2-5
D: TRBD2
V: TRBV28
size: .

DNA: TGTGCCAGCAGCGGCCCGGGACAGGGGAATCAGGGCTACACCTTC
CDR3: CASSGPGQGNQGYTF
J: TRBJ1-2
D: TRBD1
V: TRBV2
size: .

DNA: TGCGCCAGCAGCTTAGAGCGGGCCCTCTCCTACAATGAGCAGTTCTTC
CDR3: CASSLERALSYNEQFF
J: TRBJ2-1
D: .
V: TRBV5-1
size: .

DNA: TGTGCCAGCAGCCGGACAGGGGGTAACGCTTATGGCTACACCTTC
CDR3: CASSRTGGNAYGYTF
J: TRBJ1-2
D: TRBD1
V: TRBV27
size: .

DNA: TGTGCCAGCAGTCTGTTGGGACTAGCGGGAGGAGACGAGCAGTACTTC
CDR3: CASSLLGLAGGDEQYF
J: TRBJ2-7
D: TRBD2
V: TRBV27
size: .

DNA: TGTGCCAGCAGTGACAGGGTTCACACCTTC
CDR3: CASSDRVHTF
J: TRBJ1-2
D: TRBD1
V: TRBV28
size: few

DNA: TGTGCCAGCAGCCACACGGGGAGCAGGACCACCGGGGAGCTGTTTTTT
CDR3: CASSHTGSRTTGELFF
J: TRBJ2-2
D: .
V: TRBV7-9
size: .

DNA: TGTGCCAGCAGTGAAGCTCGGGGTCCAGAGACCCAGTACTTC
CDR3: CASSEARGPETQYF
J: TRBJ2-5
D: .
V: TRBV2
size: .

DNA: TGCGCCAGCAGCTTTACAGCGAAGAACACTGAAGCTTTCTTT
CDR3: CASSFTAKNTEAFF
J: TRBJ1-1
D: .
V: TRBV5-1
size: .

DNA: TGCGCCAGCAGTGACCGACAGGGATATATCGGTGAGCAGTTCTTC
CDR3: CASSDRQGYIGEQFF
J: TRBJ2-1
D: TRBD1
V: TRBV10-2
size: .

DNA: TGTGCCAGCAGTTTGGGGGCAGGTCCCTACGAGCAGTACTTC
CDR3: CASSLGAGPYEQYF
J: TRBJ2-7
D: .
V: TRBV28
size: .

DNA: TGTGCCAGCAGCCAATGGTCCTTCGCCCCTCGAATAAGGGAGCAGTTCTTC
CDR3: CASSQWSFAPRIREQFF
J: TRBJ2-1
D: .
V: TRBV11-2
size: .

DNA: TGTGCTAGTGGTTTGACTCTCCGGGCAGATACGCAGTATTTT
CDR3: CASGLTLRADTQYF
J: TRBJ2-3
D: .
V: TRBV12-5
size: few

DNA: TGTGCCAGCAGCCCCAGGGGAAACTATGGCTACACCTTC
CDR3: CASSPRGNYGYTF
J: TRBJ1-2
D: .
V: TRBV7-2
size: .

DNA: TGTGCCAGCAGCCAGGGGGCCCTCCTGCTCTATGGCTACACCTTC
CDR3: CASSQGALLLYGYTF
J: TRBJ1-2
D: .
V: TRBV21-1
size: .

DNA: TGTGCCAGCGGAAGGGGGGGAGACAATGAGCAGTTCTTC
CDR3: CASGRGGDNEQFF
J: TRBJ2-1
D: .
V: TRBV9
size: .

DNA: TGTGCCAGCAGTACATTTCTAGCGGAGCCCTACAATGAGCAGTTCTTC
CDR3: CASSTFLAEPYNEQFF
J: TRBJ2-1
D: TRBD2
V: TRBV2
size: once

DNA: TGCGCCAGCAGCTTGGCAGGGCTCCAAGAGACCCAGTACTTC
CDR3: CASSLAGLQETQYF
J: TRBJ2-5
D: .
V: TRBV5-1
size: .

DNA: TGTGCCAGCAGCTGGGGACAGGGGTGGAACACCGGGGAGCTGTTTTTT
CDR3: CASSWGQGWNTGELFF
J: TRBJ2-2
D: TRBD1
V: TRBV11-2
size: .

DNA: TGTGCCACAGGACAGGGAAGAGGGGAGCAGTACTTC
CDR3: CATGQGRGEQYF
J: TRBJ2-7
D: TRBD1
V: TRBV28
size: .

DNA: TGTGCCTGGTTGCTCTGGAACACTGAAGCTTTCTTT
CDR3: CAWLLWNTEAFF
J: TRBJ1-1
D: .
V: TRBV30
size: .

DNA: TGCGCCAGCAGTGAGTCAGGAGGTCGTTCCGACAGGGGTCAAGAGACCCAGTACTTC
CDR3: CASSESGGRSDRGQETQYF
J: TRBJ2-5
D: TRBD1
V: TRBV10-1
size: .

DNA: TGTGCCACCAGCAGAGATCTATTGGGGAGCCTATCGGCTTTCTTT
CDR3: CATSRDLLGSLSAFF
J: TRBJ1-1
D: .
V: TRBV15
size: .

DNA: TGTGCCAGCAGTGCCCAAATGAGGGTGAGCAATCAGCCCCAGCATTTT
CDR3: CASSAQMRVSNQPQHF
J: TRBJ1-5
D: .
V: TRBV6-1
size: .

DNA: TGTGCCAGCAGCGTAGGGGGGACAGGGTATTACGAGCAGTACTTC
CDR3: CASSVGGTGYYEQYF
J: TRBJ2-7
D: TRBD1
V: TRBV9
size: .

DNA: TGTGCCAGCAGTGATGGGGGGGTAACCCAAGAGACCCAGTACTTC
CDR3: CASSDGGVTQETQYF
J: TRBJ2-5
D: TRBD2
V: TRBV2
size: .

DNA: TGTGCCAGCAGCTTTTCGAGGACTGAAGCTTTCTTT
CDR3: CASSFSRTEAFF
J: TRBJ1-1
D: .
V: TRBV11-3
size: .

DNA: TGTGCCAGCAGCCTTTTGGCGGGGGGACTAGGGGATACGCAGTATTTT
CDR3: CASSLLAGGLGDTQYF
J: TRBJ2-3
D: TRBD2
V: TRBV28
size: once

DNA: TGTGCCAGCAGCCCCGGACAGGGTATTGCGCGGGACTCCTACGAGCAGTACTTC
CDR3: CASSPGQGIARDSYEQYF
J: TRBJ2-7
D: TRBD1
V: TRBV13
size: .

DNA: TGTGCCAGCAGCTCGGGGGCAGGTGGCTACACCTTC
CDR3: CASSSGAGGYTF
J: TRBJ1-2
D: .
V: TRBV7-2
size: .

DNA: TGCGCCAGCAGCCTGAACGGTCAGCCCCAGCATTTT
CDR3: CASSLNGQPQHF
J: TRBJ1-5
D: .
V: TRBV5-1
size: .

DNA: TGTGCCAGCACTCCGGGACTAGCGGGAGGGCCCCACGAGCAGTACTTC
CDR3: CASTPGLAGGPHEQYF
J: TRBJ2-7
D: TRBD2
V: TRBV27
size: .

DNA: TGCGCCAGCAGCCTGGGGCCGGGTGAAAAACTGTTTTTT
CDR3: CASSLGPGEKLFF
J: TRBJ1-4
D: .
V: TRBV4-1
size: .

DNA: TGTGCCAGCAGCCGCCGAGCGGCCCAGGCGGATGGCTACACCTTC
CDR3: CASSRRAAQADGYTF
J: TRBJ1-2
D: .
V: TRBV14
size: .

DNA: TGTGCCAGCTCAGGGACTAGCGGAAGCTCCTACGAGCAGTACTTC
CDR3: CASSGTSGSSYEQYF
J: TRBJ2-7
D: TRBD2
V: TRBV18
size: .